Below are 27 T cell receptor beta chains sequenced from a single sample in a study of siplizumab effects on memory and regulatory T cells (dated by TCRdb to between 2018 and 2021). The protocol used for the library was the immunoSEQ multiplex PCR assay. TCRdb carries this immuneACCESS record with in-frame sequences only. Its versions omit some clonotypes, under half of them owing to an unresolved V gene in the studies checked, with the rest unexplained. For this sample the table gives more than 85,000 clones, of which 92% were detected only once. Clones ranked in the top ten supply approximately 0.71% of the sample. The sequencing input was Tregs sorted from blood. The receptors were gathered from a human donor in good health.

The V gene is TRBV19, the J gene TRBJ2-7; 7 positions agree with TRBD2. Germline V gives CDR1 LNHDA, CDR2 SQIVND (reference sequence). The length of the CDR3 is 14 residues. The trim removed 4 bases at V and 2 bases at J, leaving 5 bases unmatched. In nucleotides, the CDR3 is TGTGCCAGTAGTAGCCGGGACTACACCTACGAGCAGTACTTC. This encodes CASSSRDYTYEQYF.

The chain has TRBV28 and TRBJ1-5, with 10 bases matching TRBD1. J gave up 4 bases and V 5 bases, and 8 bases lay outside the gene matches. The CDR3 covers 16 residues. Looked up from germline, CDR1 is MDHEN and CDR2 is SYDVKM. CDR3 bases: TGTGCCAGCAGTCAGCGCGGGGGACAGGGGAATCAGCCCCAGCATTTT. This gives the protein CASSQRGGQGNQPQHF. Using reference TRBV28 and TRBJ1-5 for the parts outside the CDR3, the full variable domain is DVKVTQSSRYLVKRTGEKVFLECVQDMDHENMFWYRQDPGLGLRLIYFSYDVKMKEKGDIPEGYSVSREKKERFSLILESASTNQTSMYLCASSQRGGQGNQPQHFGDGTRLSIL.

The CDR3 protein is CASSLDGHNYGYTF. The CDR3 DNA follows: TGTGCCAGCAGCTTAGACGGTCATAACTATGGCTACACCTTC. The chain carries TRBV11-2 and TRBJ1-2, with unresolved D. Trimming took off 0 bases at V and 1 base at J, with 6 bases between the two ends. Germline CDR1 reads SGHAT; CDR2 reads FQNNGV. The CDR3 runs to 14 residues.

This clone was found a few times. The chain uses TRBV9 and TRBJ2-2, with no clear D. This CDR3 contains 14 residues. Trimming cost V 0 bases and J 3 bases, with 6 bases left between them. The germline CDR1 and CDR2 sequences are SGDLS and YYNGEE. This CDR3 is CASSVGTDTGELFF. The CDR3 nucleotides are TGTGCCAGCAGCGTAGGGACGGACACCGGGGAGCTGTTTTTT.

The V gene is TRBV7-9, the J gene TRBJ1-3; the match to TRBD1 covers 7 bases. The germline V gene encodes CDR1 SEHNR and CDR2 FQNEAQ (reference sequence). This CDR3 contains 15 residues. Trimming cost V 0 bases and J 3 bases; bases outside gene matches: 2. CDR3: CASSLAGGGGNTIYF. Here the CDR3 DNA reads TGTGCCAGCAGCTTAGCAGGGGGCGGTGGAAACACCATATATTTT. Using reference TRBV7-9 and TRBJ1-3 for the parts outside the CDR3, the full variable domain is DTGVSQNPRHKITKRGQNVTFRCDPISEHNRLYWYRQTLGQGPEFLTYFQNEAQLEKSRLLSDRFSAERPKGSFSTLEIQRTEQGDSAMYLCASSLAGGGGNTIYFGEGSWLTVV.

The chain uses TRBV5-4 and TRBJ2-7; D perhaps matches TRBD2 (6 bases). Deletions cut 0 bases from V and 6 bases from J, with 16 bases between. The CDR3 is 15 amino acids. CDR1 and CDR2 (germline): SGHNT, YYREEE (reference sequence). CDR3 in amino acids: CASSLELARNSEQYF. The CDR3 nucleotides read TGTGCCAGCAGCTTGGAACTAGCTAGGAACAGCGAGCAGTACTTC.

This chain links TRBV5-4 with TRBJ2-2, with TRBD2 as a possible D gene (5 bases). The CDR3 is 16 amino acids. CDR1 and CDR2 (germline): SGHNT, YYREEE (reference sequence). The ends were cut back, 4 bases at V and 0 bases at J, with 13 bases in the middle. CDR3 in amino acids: CASSGRSGTNTGELFF. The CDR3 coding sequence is TGTGCCAGCAGCGGGAGAAGTGGGACGAACACCGGGGAGCTGTTTTTT.

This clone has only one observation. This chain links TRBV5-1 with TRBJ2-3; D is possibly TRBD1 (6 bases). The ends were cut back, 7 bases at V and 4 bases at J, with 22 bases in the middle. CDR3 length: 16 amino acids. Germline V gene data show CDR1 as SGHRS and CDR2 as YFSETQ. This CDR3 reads CASAPARGPGADTQYF. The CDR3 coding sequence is TGCGCCAGCGCCCCCGCCAGGGGCCCAGGGGCAGATACGCAGTATTTT. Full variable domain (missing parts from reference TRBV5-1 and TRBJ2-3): KAGVTQTPRYLIKTRGQQVTLSCSPISGHRSVSWYQQTPGQGLQFLFEYFSETQRNKGNFPGRFSGRQFSNSRSEMNVSTLELGDSALYLCASAPARGPGADTQYFGPGTRLTVL.

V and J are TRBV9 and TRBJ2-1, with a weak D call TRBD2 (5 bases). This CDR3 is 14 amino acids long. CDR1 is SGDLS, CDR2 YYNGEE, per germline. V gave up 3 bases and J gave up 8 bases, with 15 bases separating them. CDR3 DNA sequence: TGTGCCAGCAGCGCCTTAACTAGGGCGGATGAGCAGTTCTTC. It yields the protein CASSALTRADEQFF.

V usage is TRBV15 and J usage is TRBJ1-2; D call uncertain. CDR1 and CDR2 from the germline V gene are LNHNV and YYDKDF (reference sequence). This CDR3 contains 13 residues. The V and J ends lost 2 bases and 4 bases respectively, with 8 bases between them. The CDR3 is CATSRSTVYGYTF. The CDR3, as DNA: TGTGCCACCAGCAGATCGACGGTCTATGGCTACACCTTC. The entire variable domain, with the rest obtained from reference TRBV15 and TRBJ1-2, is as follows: DAMVIQNPRYQVTQFGKPVTLSCSQTLNHNVMYWYQQKSSQAPKLLFHYYDKDFNNEADTPDNFQSRRPNTSFCFLDIRSPGLGDTAMYLCATSRSTVYGYTFGSGTRLTVV.

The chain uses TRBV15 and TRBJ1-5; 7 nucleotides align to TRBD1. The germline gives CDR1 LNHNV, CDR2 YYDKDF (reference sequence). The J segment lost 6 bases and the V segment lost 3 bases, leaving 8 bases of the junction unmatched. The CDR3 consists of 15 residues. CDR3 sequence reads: CATSSQGGRSQPQHF. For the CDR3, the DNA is TGTGCCACCAGCAGTCAGGGGGGGAGAAGTCAGCCCCAGCATTTT.

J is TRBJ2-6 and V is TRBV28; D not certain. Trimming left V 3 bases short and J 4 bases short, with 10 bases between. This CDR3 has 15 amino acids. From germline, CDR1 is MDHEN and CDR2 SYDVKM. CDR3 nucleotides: TGTGCCAGCAGTTTTTCACTGGCCGGGGCCAACGTCCTGACTTTC. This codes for CASSFSLAGANVLTF.

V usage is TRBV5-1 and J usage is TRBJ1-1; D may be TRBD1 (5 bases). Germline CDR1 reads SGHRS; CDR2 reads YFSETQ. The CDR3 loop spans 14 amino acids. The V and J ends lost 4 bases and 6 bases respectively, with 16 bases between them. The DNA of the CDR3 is TGCGCCAGCAGCCCCCGACAGTCGGGAGCTGAAGCTTTCTTT. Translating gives CASSPRQSGAEAFF.

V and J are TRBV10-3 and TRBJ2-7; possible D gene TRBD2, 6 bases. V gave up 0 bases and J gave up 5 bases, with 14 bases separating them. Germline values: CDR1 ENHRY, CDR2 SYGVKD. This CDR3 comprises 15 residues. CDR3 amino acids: CAISESPSAENEQYF. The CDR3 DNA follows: TGTGCCATCAGTGAGTCGCCTAGCGCCGAGAACGAGCAGTACTTC.

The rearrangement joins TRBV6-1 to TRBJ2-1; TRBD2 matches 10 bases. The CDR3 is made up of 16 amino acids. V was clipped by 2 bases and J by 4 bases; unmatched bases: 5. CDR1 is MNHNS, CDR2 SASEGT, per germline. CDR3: CASSEPGLAYYNEQFF. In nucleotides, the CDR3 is TGTGCCAGCAGTGAACCGGGACTAGCGTATTACAATGAGCAGTTCTTC.

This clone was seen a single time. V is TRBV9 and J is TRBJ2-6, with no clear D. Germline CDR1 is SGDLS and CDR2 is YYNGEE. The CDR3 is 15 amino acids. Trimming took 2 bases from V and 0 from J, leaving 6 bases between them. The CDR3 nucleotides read TGTGCCAGCAGCGTCGGTATCTCTGGGGCCAACGTCCTGACTTTC. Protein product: CASSVGISGANVLTF.

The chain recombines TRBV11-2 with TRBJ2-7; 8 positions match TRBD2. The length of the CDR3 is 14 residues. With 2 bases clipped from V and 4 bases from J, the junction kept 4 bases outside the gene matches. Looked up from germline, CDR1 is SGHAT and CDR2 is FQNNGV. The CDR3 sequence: CASSLRGRRYEQYF. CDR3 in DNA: TGTGCCAGCAGCTTACGCGGGAGGAGGTACGAGCAGTACTTC.

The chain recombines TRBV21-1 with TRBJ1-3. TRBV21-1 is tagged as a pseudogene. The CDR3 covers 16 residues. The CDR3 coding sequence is TGTGCCAGCAGCAAACGGGGAGGAGGACAGAGGGACACCATATATTTT. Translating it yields CASSKRGGGQRDTIYF.

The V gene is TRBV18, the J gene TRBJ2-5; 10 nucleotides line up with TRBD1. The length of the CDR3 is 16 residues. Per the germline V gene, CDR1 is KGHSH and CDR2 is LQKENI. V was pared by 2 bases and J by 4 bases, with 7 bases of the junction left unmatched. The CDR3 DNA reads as TGTGCCAGCTCACCATGGACAGGGGGTGATCTAGAGACCCAGTACTTC. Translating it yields CASSPWTGGDLETQYF.

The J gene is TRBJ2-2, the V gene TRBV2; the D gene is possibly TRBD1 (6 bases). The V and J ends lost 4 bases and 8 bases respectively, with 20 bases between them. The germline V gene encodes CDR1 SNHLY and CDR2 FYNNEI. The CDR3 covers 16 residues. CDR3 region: CASSGQGPVNGGELFF. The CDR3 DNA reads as TGTGCCAGCAGTGGCCAGGGGCCCGTGAACGGAGGGGAGCTGTTTTTT.

The CDR3 reads CASSSTVGQETQYF. The CDR3 DNA reads TGTGCCAGCAGCTCGACGGTGGGCCAAGAGACCCAGTACTTC. The rearrangement uses TRBV2 and TRBJ2-5, with D unclear. The V end lost 6 bases, the J end lost 1 base, and 12 bases lay between the germline ends. Germline lookup yields CDR1 SNHLY and CDR2 FYNNEI. This CDR3 is built from 14 residues.

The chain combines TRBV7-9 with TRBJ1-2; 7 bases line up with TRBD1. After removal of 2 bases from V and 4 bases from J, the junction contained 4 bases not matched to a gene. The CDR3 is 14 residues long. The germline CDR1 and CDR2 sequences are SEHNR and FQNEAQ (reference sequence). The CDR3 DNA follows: TGTGCCAGCAGCTTAACAGGGGAGGCCTATGGCTACACCTTC. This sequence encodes CASSLTGEAYGYTF.

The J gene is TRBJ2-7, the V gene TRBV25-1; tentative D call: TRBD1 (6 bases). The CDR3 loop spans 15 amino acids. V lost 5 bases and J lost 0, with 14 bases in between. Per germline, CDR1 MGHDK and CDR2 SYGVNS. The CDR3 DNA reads TGTGCCAGCAGTCCCCAGGACAGCAGCTCCTACGAGCAGTACTTC. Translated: CASSPQDSSSYEQYF.

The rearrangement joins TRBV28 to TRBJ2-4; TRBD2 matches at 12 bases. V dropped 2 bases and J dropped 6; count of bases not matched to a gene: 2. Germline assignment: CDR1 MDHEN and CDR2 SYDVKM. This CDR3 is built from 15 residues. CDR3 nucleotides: TGTGCCAGCAGTTTACGACTAGCGGGAGTAAACATTCAGTACTTC. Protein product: CASSLRLAGVNIQYF.

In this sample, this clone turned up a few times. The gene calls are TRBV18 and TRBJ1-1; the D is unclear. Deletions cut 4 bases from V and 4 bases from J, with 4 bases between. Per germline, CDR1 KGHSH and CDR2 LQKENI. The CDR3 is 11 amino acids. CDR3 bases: TGTGCCAGCTCACGGGCCACTGAAGCTTTCTTT. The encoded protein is CASSRATEAFF.

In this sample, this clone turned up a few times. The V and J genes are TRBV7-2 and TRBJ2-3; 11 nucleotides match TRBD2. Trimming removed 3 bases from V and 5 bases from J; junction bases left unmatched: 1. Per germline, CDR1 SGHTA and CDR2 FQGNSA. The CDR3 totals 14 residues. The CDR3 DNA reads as TGTGCCAGCAGCTTCCTAGCGGGAGGAGATACGCAGTATTTT. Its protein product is CASSFLAGGDTQYF.

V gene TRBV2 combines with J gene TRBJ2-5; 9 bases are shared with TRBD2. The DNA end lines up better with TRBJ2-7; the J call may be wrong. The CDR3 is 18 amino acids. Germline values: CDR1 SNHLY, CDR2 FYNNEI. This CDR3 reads CASSEFPSGTPNVYEQYF. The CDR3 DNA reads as TGTGCCAGCAGTGAATTTCCTAGCGGGACGCCCAATGTATACGAGCAGTACTTC.